This entry lists 29 T cell receptor beta chains sequenced from one sample in a study of cytomegalovirus exposure and HLA in healthy donors. PCR involved 60 Vbeta and 13 Jbeta primers. Repertoires were generated with immunoSEQ multiplex PCR, while TCRdb's copy carries only in-frame clones and drops some. The sample gives over 110,000 clones, approximately 78% of which show up once; less than 7.5% is in the top ten. Sequenced material: PBMCs. These receptors came from a woman between 40 and 55 years old in good health and CMV-seropositive.

The chain carries TRBV14 and TRBJ2-2; 8 nucleotides agree with TRBD2. Germline trimming cut 6 bases from V and 4 bases from J; bases unmatched to any gene: 7. CDR3 size: 15 residues. Looked up from germline, CDR1 is SGHDN and CDR2 is FVKESK. The CDR3 region is CASSWAGGPTGELFF. The CDR3 DNA follows: TGTGCCAGCAGTTGGGCGGGAGGCCCCACCGGGGAGCTGTTTTTT.

The V and J genes are TRBV28 and TRBJ1-4, with a possible D match to TRBD1 (5 bases). Trimming cost V 1 base and J 3 bases, with 9 bases left between them. The germline V gene has CDR1 MDHEN and CDR2 SYDVKM. The CDR3 contains 15 residues. CDR3 protein: CASSLYGGANEKLFF. In nucleotides, the CDR3 is TGTGCCAGCAGTTTATACGGGGGAGCTAATGAAAAACTGTTTTTT.

The J gene is TRBJ2-7, the V gene TRBV27, with TRBD2 matching 11 bases. After removal of 2 bases from V and 3 bases from J, the junction contained 6 bases not matched to a gene. The CDR3 extends over 16 amino acids. CDR1 and CDR2 (germline): MNHEY, SMNVEV (reference sequence). CDR3 sequence (DNA): TGTGCCAGCAGTTTAAATAGCGGGAGGGCCCGCTACGAGCAGTACTTC. It codes for CASSLNSGRARYEQYF.

This rearrangement joins TRBV28 to TRBJ2-7; D remains ambiguous. Germline V lookup: CDR1 MDHEN, CDR2 SYDVKM. The germline V and J ends were trimmed by 6 bases and 3 bases, with 9 bases remaining between them. The length of the CDR3 is 12 residues. CDR3 nucleotide sequence: TGTGCCAGCAGCTACACAGACTACGAGCAGTACTTC. This encodes CASSYTDYEQYF.

The gene calls are TRBV12-1 and TRBJ2-3; TRBD2 reflects the table's D call only, with no check against the DNA. TRBV12-1 is flagged as a pseudogene. This CDR3 is 15 amino acids long. CDR3 nucleotide sequence: TGTGCCAGCATGAGGCTAGCGGGAGTAAGAGATACGCAGTATTTT. Protein product: CASMRLAGVRDTQYF.

The chain couples TRBV28 to TRBJ2-1; the match to TRBD2 covers 7 bases. CDR1 and CDR2 from the germline V gene are MDHEN and SYDVKM. The junction had 20 bases not matched to a gene; V was cut back by 9 bases and J by 9 bases. The CDR3 spans 16 residues. The CDR3 is CASFGGNTLRVLEQFF. The CDR3, as DNA: TGTGCCAGTTTCGGGGGGAACACCCTAAGGGTTCTTGAGCAGTTCTTC.

Worth noting for this clone: Within the sample, other DNA sequences also encode this same CDR3. The rearrangement uses TRBV21-1 and TRBJ1-5. TRBV21-1 is reported as a pseudogene. The CDR3 length is 16 residues. DNA of the CDR3: TGTGCCAGCAGCAAGGTTCGAGGAATCTGCAATCAGCCCCAGCATTTT. As protein: CASSKVRGICNQPQHF.

This sequence joins TRBV5-1 and TRBJ2-5; TRBD1 matches 7 bases. V shed 5 bases and J 2 bases; nucleotides not matched to a gene: 9. The CDR3 totals 15 residues. Germline lookup yields CDR1 SGHRS and CDR2 YFSETQ. CDR3 loop: CASSPETGPQETQYF. The CDR3 DNA reads TGCGCCAGCAGTCCGGAGACAGGGCCTCAAGAGACCCAGTACTTC.

The genes are TRBV11-2 and TRBJ2-7, with TRBD2 identical over 7 bases. The length of the CDR3 is 16 residues. Per germline, CDR1 SGHAT and CDR2 FQNNGV. The ends lost 4 bases at V and 0 bases at J; junction bases unmatched: 9. The CDR3 DNA reads TGTGCCAGCAGCTCCCCCGACGGGAGGAGCTCCTACGAGCAGTACTTC. Translated: CASSSPDGRSSYEQYF.

V gene TRBV10-3 combines with J gene TRBJ2-1; D is unresolved. Germline V gene lookup returns CDR1 ENHRY and CDR2 SYGVKD. CDR3 length: 11 amino acids. Trimming pared 3 bases from V and 12 bases from J, leaving 9 bases between. The CDR3 loop is CAISDSVGQFF. DNA of the CDR3: TGTGCCATCAGTGATTCGGTTGGGCAGTTCTTC.

The chain is built from TRBV4-2 and TRBJ2-1, with 8 positions matching TRBD2. Unmatched junction bases numbered 4, after V lost 0 bases and J lost 6 bases. The germline V gene has CDR1 LGHNA and CDR2 YNFKEQ. The CDR3 loop spans 15 amino acids. This CDR3 reads CASSQDLAGLNEQFF. CDR3 nucleotides: TGTGCCAGCAGCCAAGACCTAGCGGGTCTCAATGAGCAGTTCTTC.

As concerns this clone: Other nucleotide sequences from this sample produce the same CDR3. The chain is built from TRBV5-1 and TRBJ2-5; D is perhaps TRBD1 (5 bases). This CDR3 is built from 13 residues. Between the trimmed V and J ends, which lost 5 bases and 5 bases, there was a span of 13 bases. The V gene's germline CDR1 is SGHRS and CDR2 YFSETQ. The CDR3 loop reads CASSLDSLETQYF. The CDR3 region has the DNA TGCGCCAGCAGTTTAGACAGCCTGGAGACCCAGTACTTC.

V usage is TRBV15 and J usage is TRBJ1-4, with 8 bases lining up with TRBD1. With 5 bases clipped from V and 8 bases from J, the junction kept 16 bases outside the gene matches. The CDR3 spans 17 residues. Germline lookup yields CDR1 LNHNV and CDR2 YYDKDF (reference sequence). Here the CDR3 DNA reads TGTGCCACCAGCGATGGGACCACAGGGGGAGAAGGCGAAAAACTGTTTTTT. Encoded protein: CATSDGTTGGEGEKLFF.

CDR3 residues: CATAVQETQYF. The CDR3 DNA reads as TGTGCCACCGCGGTCCAAGAGACCCAGTACTTC. The chain joins TRBV2 to TRBJ2-5; no clear D. Germline values: CDR1 SNHLY, CDR2 FYNNEI. There are 11 residues in the CDR3. Trimming stripped 10 bases from V and 1 base from J, with 7 bases between.

The chain has TRBV4-1 and TRBJ2-3; 10 nucleotides line up with TRBD1. Germline V lookup: CDR1 MGHRA, CDR2 YSYEKL. After removal of 4 bases from V and 3 bases from J, the junction contained 13 bases not matched to a gene. The CDR3 has 18 amino acids. The CDR3 reads CASSLLFPGQGITDTQYF. The DNA of the CDR3 is TGCGCCAGCAGCCTACTCTTCCCGGGACAGGGGATAACAGATACGCAGTATTTT.

For the CDR3, the DNA is TGTGCCAGCAGCCCCCGAGGCTACTCTAACACCGGGGAGCTGTTTTTT. It is translated as CASSPRGYSNTGELFF. The gene calls are TRBV9 and TRBJ2-2; D not resolved. CDR1 and CDR2 (germline): SGDLS, YYNGEE. CDR3 length: 16 residues. V was pared by 4 bases and J by 2 bases, with 15 bases between.

In DNA form, the CDR3 reads TGCGCCAGCAGCTTGACTGGAGGACTCTCCCAAGAGACCCAGTACTTC. This sequence encodes CASSLTGGLSQETQYF. The chain joins TRBV5-1 to TRBJ2-5, with D perhaps matching TRBD2 (5 bases). V gave up 1 base and J gave up 1 base, with 14 bases separating them. CDR1 is SGHRS, CDR2 YFSETQ, per germline. This CDR3 region has 16 residues.

The chain combines TRBV7-9 with TRBJ2-7; TRBD2 agrees at 11 bases. Germline CDR1 reads SEHNR; CDR2 reads FQNEAQ (reference sequence). This CDR3 comprises 17 residues. V dropped 1 base and J dropped 5; count of bases not matched to a gene: 10. CDR3 DNA: TGTGCCAGCAGCTTAGTAGGGGTAGCGGGAGGGTTCCACGAGCAGTACTTC. Its translation: CASSLVGVAGGFHEQYF.

This clone was seen more than once but under ten times. V is TRBV4-1 and J is TRBJ1-5; D might be TRBD1 (6 bases). Trimming cost V 8 bases and J 7 bases, with 30 bases left between them. Germline lookup yields CDR1 MGHRA and CDR2 YSYEKL. The CDR3 length is 18 residues. The CDR3 here is CASSPAPQTGPDRQPQHF. The DNA of the CDR3 is TGCGCCAGCTCTCCAGCACCTCAGACAGGTCCGGACCGACAGCCCCAGCATTTT.

The chain joins TRBV19 to TRBJ1-1; 7 bases are a match to TRBD1. The germline V gene has CDR1 LNHDA and CDR2 SQIVND (reference sequence). The CDR3 runs to 12 residues. V gave up 4 bases and J gave up 6 bases; unmatched junction bases: 2. The CDR3 DNA reads as TGTGCCAGTAGTACCGGACAGGCTGAAGCTTTCTTT. It translates to CASSTGQAEAFF. Based on the CDR3 plus reference TRBV19 and TRBJ1-1, the full variable domain is DGGITQSPKYLFRKEGQNVTLSCEQNLNHDAMYWYRQDPGQGLRLIYYSQIVNDFQKGDIAEGYSVSREKKESFPLTVTSAQKNPTAFYLCASSTGQAEAFFGQGTRLTVV.

The rearrangement joins TRBV5-1 to TRBJ2-7; tentatively, D is TRBD2 (5 bases). The germline gives CDR1 SGHRS, CDR2 YFSETQ. This CDR3 is built from 15 residues. The germline V and J ends were trimmed by 0 bases and 3 bases, with 13 bases remaining between them. CDR3 region: CASSLGPGDSYEQYF. The CDR3 coding sequence is TGCGCCAGCAGCTTGGGCCCCGGGGATAGCTACGAGCAGTACTTC.

The chain recombines TRBV5-6 with TRBJ2-1, with 11 nucleotides matching TRBD2. The V gene's germline CDR1 is SGHDT and CDR2 YYEEEE. V lost 4 bases, J lost 4 bases, and 4 bases stayed unmatched. CDR3 size: 15 residues. The CDR3 sequence: CASSVWTSGYNEQFF. The CDR3 nucleotides read TGTGCCAGCAGCGTATGGACTAGCGGGTACAATGAGCAGTTCTTC.

This rearrangement joins TRBV5-1 to TRBJ2-7; 8 nucleotides align to TRBD2. Looked up from germline, CDR1 is SGHRS and CDR2 is YFSETQ. J lost 0 bases, V lost 5 bases, and 10 bases had no gene match. The length of the CDR3 is 16 residues. The CDR3 nucleotides read TGCGCCAGCAGACGCTCGACTAGCGCGAGCTCCTACGAGCAGTACTTC. It translates to CASRRSTSASSYEQYF.

The V and J genes are TRBV5-1 and TRBJ2-3, with 11 bases lining up with TRBD1. The trim removed 4 bases at V and 4 bases at J, leaving 2 bases unmatched. CDR1 is SGHRS, CDR2 YFSETQ, per germline. The CDR3 covers 14 residues. The CDR3 loop reads CASSPGQGADTQYF. The CDR3 region has the DNA TGCGCCAGCAGCCCGGGACAGGGGGCAGATACGCAGTATTTT.

Concerning this clone: This specimen includes other DNA sequences encoding the same CDR3. CDR3 coding DNA: TGTGCCAGCAGCGGACAGGGGGCGAGTCAGCCCCAGCATTTT. Its translation: CASSGQGASQPQHF. The rearrangement joins TRBV2 to TRBJ1-5; TRBD1 agrees at 11 bases. Germline V gives CDR1 SNHLY, CDR2 FYNNEI. This CDR3 is 14 amino acids long. After removal of 6 bases from V and 6 bases from J, the junction contained 4 bases not matched to a gene. Drawing the rest from reference TRBV2 and TRBJ1-5, the complete variable domain is EPEVTQTPSHQVTQMGQEVILRCVPISNHLYFYWYRQILGQKVEFLVSFYNNEISEKSEIFDDQFSVERPDGSNFTLKIRSTKLEDSAMYFCASSGQGASQPQHFGDGTRLSIL.

The gene calls are TRBV9 and TRBJ2-1, with 7 positions matching TRBD2. V shed 1 base and J 5 bases; nucleotides not matched to a gene: 3. The CDR3 has 14 amino acids. Germline V gives CDR1 SGDLS, CDR2 YYNGEE. CDR3 DNA sequence: TGTGCCAGCAGCGTAAGCGGGAATAACAATGAGCAGTTCTTC. This translates into CASSVSGNNNEQFF.

This clone has only one observation. The chain carries TRBV19 and TRBJ1-5, with 7 bases identical to TRBD1. CDR3 length equals 14 residues. V was clipped by 3 bases and J by 5 bases; unmatched bases: 4. CDR1 and CDR2 from the germline V gene are LNHDA and SQIVND (reference sequence). The CDR3 spells CASSIAGGYQPQHF. The DNA for the CDR3 is TGTGCCAGTAGTATTGCAGGGGGATATCAGCCCCAGCATTTT.

This rearrangement joins TRBV18 to TRBJ2-2, with D unclear. Germline V CDR1 and CDR2: KGHSH, LQKENI. CDR3 length: 14 residues. Trimming took 6 bases from V and 3 from J, leaving 11 bases between them. CDR3 sequence reads: CASSPLRDTGELFF. CDR3 in DNA: TGTGCCAGCTCCCCTCTTCGGGACACCGGGGAGCTGTTTTTT.

The chain carries TRBV7-2 and TRBJ1-5, with 7 bases matching TRBD1. The ends lost 5 bases at V and 3 bases at J; junction bases unmatched: 4. Germline loops: CDR1 SGHTA, CDR2 FQGNSA. The length of the CDR3 is 14 residues. DNA for the CDR3: TGTGCCAGCAGCCGGGACAGTACCAATCAGCCCCAGCATTTT. This encodes CASSRDSTNQPQHF.